The 30 T cell receptor beta chains given below trace back to one sample, sequenced in a study of blood T cells in healthy people across ages. Through a sample-barcoded 5' primer and a J-beta primer mix, a second PCR was run for 7 to 11 cycles. TCRdb processed the 5' RACE reads anew with MiXCR; each CDR3 protein has one entry. The sample records over a million distinct CDR3 sequences, 40% to 45% being singletons. Material for sequencing was blood. The receptors were gathered from a woman aged 55-70 years in good health.

This clonotype was recorded a few times. The genes are TRBV20-1 and TRBJ2-7; 11 nucleotides align to TRBD2. Germline V gene sequence: CDR1 DFQATT, CDR2 SNEGSKA (reference sequence). V was clipped by 4 bases and J by 6 bases; unmatched bases: 8. The CDR3 loop spans 14 amino acids. The CDR3 DNA reads as TGCAGTGCTAAAACTAGCGGGGGCCTCGGCGAGCAGTACTTC. Translation: CSAKTSGGLGEQYF.

This clonotype came up a few times. The genes are TRBV4-2 and TRBJ1-4; 8 bases are a match to TRBD1. V trimming: 2 bases; J trimming: 4 bases; junction bases outside the gene matches: 6. Germline V gene lookup returns CDR1 LGHNA and CDR2 YNFKEQ. The CDR3 sequence is 16 residues long. CDR3 loop: CASSQTGGRVNEKLFF. CDR3 nucleotide sequence: TGTGCCAGCAGCCAAACAGGGGGTCGCGTTAATGAAAAACTGTTTTTT.

This clonotype was counted a single time. The chain combines TRBV18 with TRBJ2-7; 13 nucleotides line up with TRBD2. The CDR3 is 15 residues long. Looked up from germline, CDR1 is KGHSH and CDR2 is LQKENI. Trimming took 3 bases from V and 9 from J; bases not matched to a gene: 8. Here the CDR3 reads CASSPRTSGRGGQYF. The CDR3 DNA reads as TGTGCCAGCTCACCCAGGACTAGCGGGAGAGGGGGGCAGTACTTC.

In regard to this clonotype: A junction end diverges from the germline sequence, so it may reflect a read error. The chain couples TRBV7-2 to TRBJ2-5; 13 nucleotides line up with TRBD2. The CDR3 loop spans 18 amino acids. Germline CDR1 SGHTA, CDR2 FQGNSA. The CDR3 DNA reads TGTGCCAGCGGCTTAAAGGGGACTAGCGGGATAAAGGGAGAGACCCAGTACTTC. Protein sequence: CASGLKGTSGIKGETQYF.

V usage is TRBV27 and J usage is TRBJ2-1; the match to TRBD2 covers 10 bases. Germline CDR1 MNHEY, CDR2 SMNVEV (reference sequence). This CDR3 region has 15 residues. The junction had 3 bases not matched to a gene; V was cut back by 5 bases and J by 2 bases. DNA for the CDR3: TGTGCCAGCAGTCATAGCGGGAGGACCTACAATGAGCAGTTCTTC. It translates to CASSHSGRTYNEQFF.

There are many counts of this clonotype. The genes are TRBV14 and TRBJ2-7; no clear D gene. With 1 base removed from V and 3 bases from J, the gap between germline ends came to 7 bases. The CDR3 covers 13 residues. Germline lookup yields CDR1 SGHDN and CDR2 FVKESK. CDR3 region: CASSQGVVYEQYF. CDR3 sequence (DNA): TGTGCCAGCAGCCAAGGGGTCGTCTACGAGCAGTACTTC.

V and J are TRBV2 and TRBJ2-4, with 11 bases lining up with TRBD2. Germline values: CDR1 SNHLY, CDR2 FYNNEI. With V trimmed by 4 bases and J by 5 bases, 4 bases remained unmatched. The CDR3 has 15 residues. CDR3 in DNA: TGTGCCAGCAGTGTGACTAGCGGGGCTCAAAACATTCAGTACTTC. This codes for CASSVTSGAQNIQYF.

V usage is TRBV27 and J usage is TRBJ2-1; 9 positions agree with TRBD1. The germline V gene has CDR1 MNHEY and CDR2 SMNVEV (reference sequence). The CDR3 is made up of 13 amino acids. The ends lost 11 bases at V and 4 bases at J; junction bases unmatched: 6. CDR3 region: CASGTGKYNEQFF. CDR3 DNA sequence: TGTGCCTCCGGGACAGGGAAGTACAATGAGCAGTTCTTC.

This clonotype has only a few counts. The chain joins TRBV20-1 to TRBJ2-5, with D unresolved. CDR3 length equals 14 residues. The germline V and J ends were trimmed by 3 bases and 1 base, with 12 bases remaining between them. Germline V gene lookup returns CDR1 DFQATT and CDR2 SNEGSKA (reference sequence). CDR3 amino acids: CSASPPTVQETQYF. CDR3 DNA: TGCAGTGCTAGTCCCCCCACAGTCCAAGAGACCCAGTACTTC.

This clonotype came up a few times. The genes are TRBV15 and TRBJ2-5, with 10 bases matching TRBD2. Germline loops: CDR1 LNHNV, CDR2 YYDKDF (reference sequence). The CDR3 loop spans 15 amino acids. After removal of 0 bases from V and 4 bases from J, the junction contained 2 bases not matched to a gene. The CDR3, as DNA: TGTGCCACCAGCAGAGAGAGACTAGCGGGAGAGACCCAGTACTTC. Translating it yields CATSRERLAGETQYF.

The genes are TRBV5-1 and TRBJ2-5, with no clear D. V was shortened by 0 bases and J by 2 bases, with 14 bases between the two germline ends. Germline V gives CDR1 SGHRS, CDR2 YFSETQ. There are 16 residues in the CDR3. The CDR3 sequence is CASSLAGFTEQETQYF. In nucleotides, the CDR3 is TGCGCCAGCAGCTTGGCCGGGTTCACAGAACAAGAGACCCAGTACTTC.

This chain connects TRBV27 to TRBJ2-1; 10 nucleotides match TRBD2. The CDR3 loop spans 20 amino acids. Per germline, CDR1 MNHEY and CDR2 SMNVEV (reference sequence). V was pared by 1 base and J by 0 bases, with 12 bases of the junction left unmatched. CDR3 sequence: CASSLLFRTSGENSYNEQFF. DNA for the CDR3: TGTGCCAGCAGTTTATTATTCCGGACTAGCGGAGAAAACTCCTACAATGAGCAGTTCTTC.

The J gene is TRBJ2-2, the V gene TRBV9; 7 bases agree with TRBD1. CDR1 is SGDLS, CDR2 YYNGEE, per germline. J was trimmed by 2 bases and V by 2 bases; bases with no gene match: 6. The CDR3 spans 16 residues. The CDR3 coding sequence is TGTGCCAGCAGCGTCTCGGGACAGCTAAACACCGGGGAGCTGTTTTTT. It encodes CASSVSGQLNTGELFF. Using reference TRBV9 and TRBJ2-2 for the parts outside the CDR3, the full variable domain is DSGVTQTPKHLITATGQRVTLRCSPRSGDLSVYWYQQSLDQGLQFLIQYYNGEERAKGNILERFSAQQFPDLHSELNLSSLELGDSALYFCASSVSGQLNTGELFFGEGSRLTVL.

The chain joins TRBV12-3 or TRBV12-4 to TRBJ2-5; D uncertain. The CDR3 covers 13 residues. V lost 2 bases, J lost 5 bases, and 9 bases lay in between. The CDR3 DNA reads as TGTGCCAGCAGTTTACTCCACCTGGAGACCCAGTACTTC. The encoded protein is CASSLLHLETQYF.

Points on this clonotype: Mismatch with germline at one junction end may stem from a read error. The rearrangement joins TRBV20-1 to TRBJ2-7; D is undetermined. The CDR3 runs to 14 residues. CDR1 is DFQATT and CDR2 is SNEGSKA in the germline V gene (reference sequence). CDR3 region: CSARNQESSCEQYF. CDR3 DNA sequence: TGCAGTGCTAGAAATCAGGAGAGCTCCTGCGAGCAGTACTTC.

The chain joins TRBV29-1 to TRBJ2-3; 7 bases line up with TRBD2. Germline trimming cut 6 bases from V and 4 bases from J; bases unmatched to any gene: 13. This CDR3 comprises 15 residues. Germline V CDR1 and CDR2: SQVTM, ANQGSEA. In DNA form, the CDR3 reads TGCAGCGTAACCCTTCGGGGGGAGTGGGCAGATACGCAGTATTTT. Protein product: CSVTLRGEWADTQYF.

The rearrangement links TRBV7-2 to TRBJ2-1; TRBD2 aligns across 7 bases. CDR1 is SGHTA and CDR2 is FQGNSA in the germline V gene. The CDR3 has 14 amino acids. Losses at the gene ends were 4 bases for V and 4 bases for J; bases not matched to a gene: 4. The CDR3 nucleotides read TGTGCCAGCAGCTACCCCGGGGGGTACAATGAGCAGTTCTTC. This sequence encodes CASSYPGGYNEQFF.

This clonotype was detected only a few times. The chain uses TRBV20-1 and TRBJ2-1; 14 bases are shared with TRBD2. V was pared by 5 bases and J by 7 bases, with 10 bases of the junction left unmatched. The CDR3 is 16 residues long. Germline CDR1 reads DFQATT; CDR2 reads SNEGSKA (reference sequence). CDR3 loop: CSALRLAGGRRNEQFF. For the CDR3, the DNA is TGCAGTGCTCTAAGACTAGCGGGAGGGAGGAGGAATGAGCAGTTCTTC.

The chain links TRBV20-1 to TRBJ2-5, with D uncertain. The CDR3 runs 10 residues. Per the germline V gene, CDR1 is DFQATT and CDR2 is SNEGSKA (reference sequence). The V end was cut by 6 bases, the J end by 6 bases, with 8 bases between. CDR3 amino acids: CSAHQKTQYF. The CDR3 coding sequence is TGCAGTGCCCATCAGAAGACCCAGTACTTC.

The rearrangement links TRBV6-5 to TRBJ2-2; no firm D call. This CDR3 has 14 residues. V lost 2 bases to trimming and J lost 7 bases, with 11 bases between them. Germline lookup yields CDR1 MNHEY and CDR2 SVGAGI. The CDR3 DNA sequence: TGTGCCAGCAGTTACAGGGATCGAGGCGGGGAGCTGTTTTTT. It codes for CASSYRDRGGELFF.

The J gene is TRBJ1-2, the V gene TRBV5-8; D call uncertain. Per the germline V gene, CDR1 is SGHTS and CDR2 is YDEGEE. This CDR3 region has 13 residues. V dropped 2 bases and J dropped 4 bases, with 9 bases sitting between them. The CDR3 nucleotides are TGTGCCAGCAGCTTTGTAGCAGTCTATGGCTACACCTTC. This gives the protein CASSFVAVYGYTF.

The chain uses TRBV5-1 and TRBJ2-3; D is tentatively TRBD1 or TRBD2 (6 bases each). This CDR3 has 13 residues. The germline gives CDR1 SGHRS, CDR2 YFSETQ. V gave up 5 bases and J gave up 3 bases, with 10 bases separating them. CDR3 loop: CASRAGQTDTQYF. In DNA form, the CDR3 reads TGCGCCAGCAGGGCGGGACAAACAGATACGCAGTATTTT.

V is TRBV29-1 and J is TRBJ2-1, with 8 bases fitting TRBD2. The V gene's germline CDR1 is SQVTM and CDR2 ANQGSEA. This CDR3 has 15 residues. After removal of 7 bases from V and 9 bases from J, the junction contained 17 bases not matched to a gene. The CDR3: CSAPGSGNVLGEQFF. CDR3 DNA sequence: TGCAGCGCGCCCGGTAGCGGGAACGTACTGGGTGAGCAGTTCTTC.

The V call is TRBV20-1, the J call TRBJ1-2; no clear D. The CDR3 loop spans 15 amino acids. The germline gives CDR1 DFQATT, CDR2 SNEGSKA (reference sequence). Trimming took 0 bases from V and 3 from J, leaving 14 bases between them. As DNA, the CDR3 is TGCAGTGCTAGAGATGCCCAGAGGCATGACTATGGCTACACCTTC. The encoded protein is CSARDAQRHDYGYTF.

In its sample, this clonotype was seen many times. This sequence joins TRBV29-1 and TRBJ2-7; tentative D call: TRBD2 (6 bases). The CDR3 totals 13 residues. V shed 0 bases and J shed 7 bases, with 13 bases lying between them. The germline CDR1 and CDR2 sequences are SQVTM and ANQGSEA. The DNA for the CDR3 is TGCAGCGTTGAAGAACGAGGGACTTGGGAGCAGTACTTC. This encodes CSVEERGTWEQYF.

The V gene is TRBV5-1, the J gene TRBJ2-2, with D perhaps matching TRBD1 (5 bases). This CDR3 is 16 amino acids long. Trimming left V 2 bases short and J 1 base short, with 12 bases between. Germline CDR1 reads SGHRS; CDR2 reads YFSETQ. The CDR3 DNA is TGCGCCAGCAGCTTCCTGGGGCAGCAGAACACCGGGGAGCTGTTTTTT. Its translation is CASSFLGQQNTGELFF.

The chain combines TRBV10-2 with TRBJ2-3, with 7 bases lining up with TRBD2. J gave up 5 bases and V 2 bases, and 4 bases lay outside the gene matches. Germline V lookup: CDR1 WSHSY, CDR2 SAAADI. The CDR3 has 14 residues. CDR3 protein: CASSEGLGGDTQYF. In DNA form, the CDR3 reads TGCGCCAGCAGTGAGGGACTAGGAGGAGATACGCAGTATTTT.

This clonotype has a handful of counts. V gene TRBV10-1 combines with J gene TRBJ2-5; TRBD2 agrees at 9 bases. This CDR3 comprises 14 residues. The ends lost 7 bases at V and 1 base at J; junction bases unmatched: 4. CDR1 WNHNN and CDR2 SYGVQD come from the germline V gene (reference sequence). The CDR3 sequence is CASITSGSQETQYF. The CDR3 DNA reads TGCGCCAGCATAACTAGCGGGTCCCAAGAGACCCAGTACTTC.

A note on this clonotype: At one boundary the junction diverges from the germline segment, which might be a read error. The chain couples TRBV5-1 to TRBJ2-6; TRBD1 might be the D (7 bases). CDR1 is SGHRS and CDR2 is YFSETQ in the germline V gene. CDR3 length: 18 amino acids. This CDR3 reads CASSLGGTDYSGANVQTF. The CDR3 coding sequence is TGCGCCAGCAGCCTAGGAGGGACAGATTACTCTGGGGCCAACGTCCAGACTTTC.

In DNA, the CDR3 is TGTGCCAGCAGTGAAGCGAAGGACCACGAGCAGTACTTC. Its protein is CASSEAKDHEQYF. The chain uses TRBV2 and TRBJ2-4; D is ambiguous. Near its end, the DNA agrees better with TRBJ2-7, so the J call may be wrong. The CDR3 spans 13 residues. Per the germline V gene, CDR1 is SNHLY and CDR2 is FYNNEI.